Sequencing of this TCR beta chain was carried out in a study of T-cell reconstitution after alpha-beta-depleted transplantation in children. V gave up 0 bases and J gave up 0 bases, with 16 bases separating them. CDR1 SGHRS and CDR2 YFSETQ come from the germline V gene. There are 17 residues in the CDR3. A TCRbeta library incorporating unique molecular identifiers was prepared. TCRdb re-analysed the PCR reads in MiXCR, keeping a single row per CDR3 protein. This sample yields approximately 400,000 distinct CDR3 sequences, of which approximately 10% are seen a single time; roughly 5.1% belongs to the top ten. This clonotype was seen more than once but under ten times.

The chain recombines TRBV5-1 with TRBJ2-7; D is possibly TRBD1 (5 bases). The sequence came from a human donor who donated a stem cell graft to a child with acute myeloid leukemia. The material was PBMCs from the stem cell graft donor, obtained from the stem cell graft. The CDR3 region is CASSLEGTGAISYEQYF. The CDR3 DNA reads as TGCGCCAGCAGCTTGGAGGGTACAGGCGCCATCTCCTACGAGCAGTACTTC.